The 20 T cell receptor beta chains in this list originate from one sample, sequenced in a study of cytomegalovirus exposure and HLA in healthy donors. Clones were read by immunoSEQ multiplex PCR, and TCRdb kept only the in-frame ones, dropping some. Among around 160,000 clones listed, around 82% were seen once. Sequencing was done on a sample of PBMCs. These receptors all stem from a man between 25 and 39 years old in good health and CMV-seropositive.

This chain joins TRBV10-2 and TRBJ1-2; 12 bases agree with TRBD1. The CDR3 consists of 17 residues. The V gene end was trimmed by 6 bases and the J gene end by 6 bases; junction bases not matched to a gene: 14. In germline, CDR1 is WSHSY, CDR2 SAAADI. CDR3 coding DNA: TGCGCCAGCAGCGACCCCGGGACAGGGGGCGATACAGATGGCTACACCTTC. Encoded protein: CASSDPGTGGDTDGYTF.

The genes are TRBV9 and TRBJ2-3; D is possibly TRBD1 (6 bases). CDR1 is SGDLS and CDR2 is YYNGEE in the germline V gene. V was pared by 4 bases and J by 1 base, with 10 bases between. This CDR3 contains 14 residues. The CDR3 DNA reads TGTGCCAGCAGCCCAGGGGAAGGCACAGATACGCAGTATTTT. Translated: CASSPGEGTDTQYF.

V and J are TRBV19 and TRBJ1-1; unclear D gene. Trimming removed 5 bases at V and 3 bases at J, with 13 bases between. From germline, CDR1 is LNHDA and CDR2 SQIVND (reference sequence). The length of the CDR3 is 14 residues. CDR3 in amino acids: CASSGPPGDTEAFF. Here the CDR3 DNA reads TGTGCCAGTAGTGGTCCCCCCGGGGACACTGAAGCTTTCTTT.

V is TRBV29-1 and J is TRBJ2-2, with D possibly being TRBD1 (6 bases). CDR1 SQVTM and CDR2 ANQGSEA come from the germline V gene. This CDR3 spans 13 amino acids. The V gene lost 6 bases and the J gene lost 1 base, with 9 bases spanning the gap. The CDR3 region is CSVHRENTGELFF. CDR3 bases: TGCAGCGTGCACAGGGAGAACACCGGGGAGCTGTTTTTT.

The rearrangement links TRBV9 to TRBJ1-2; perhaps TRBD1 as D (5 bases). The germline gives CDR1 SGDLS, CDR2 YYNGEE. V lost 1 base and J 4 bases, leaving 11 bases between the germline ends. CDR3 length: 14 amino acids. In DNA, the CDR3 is TGTGCCAGCAGCGTAAATTACAGGCCCTATGGCTACACCTTC. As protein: CASSVNYRPYGYTF.

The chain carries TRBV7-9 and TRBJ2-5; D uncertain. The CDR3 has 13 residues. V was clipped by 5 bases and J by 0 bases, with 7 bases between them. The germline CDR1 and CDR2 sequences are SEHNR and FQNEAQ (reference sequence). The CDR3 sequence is CASSRGYQETQYF. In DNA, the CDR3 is TGTGCCAGCAGCAGAGGCTACCAAGAGACCCAGTACTTC.

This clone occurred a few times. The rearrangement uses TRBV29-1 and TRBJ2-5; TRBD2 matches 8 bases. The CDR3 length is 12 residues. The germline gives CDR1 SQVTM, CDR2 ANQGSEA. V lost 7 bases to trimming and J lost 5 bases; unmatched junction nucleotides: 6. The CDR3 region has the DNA TGCAGCGCCGGGGGGGTTGGGGAGACCCAGTACTTC. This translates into CSAGGVGETQYF.

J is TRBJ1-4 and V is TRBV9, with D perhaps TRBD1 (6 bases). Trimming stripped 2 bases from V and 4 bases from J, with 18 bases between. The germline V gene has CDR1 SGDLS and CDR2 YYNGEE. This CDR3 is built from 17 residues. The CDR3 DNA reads TGTGCCAGCAGCGTGTCGTCCGGACAGAATATTAATGAAAAACTGTTTTTT. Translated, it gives CASSVSSGQNINEKLFF.

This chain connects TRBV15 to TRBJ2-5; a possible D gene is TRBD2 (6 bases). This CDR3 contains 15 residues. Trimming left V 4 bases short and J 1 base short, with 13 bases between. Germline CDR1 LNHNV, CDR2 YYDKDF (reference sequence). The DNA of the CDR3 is TGTGCCACCAGCATACGGGCGGGGTTCCAAGAGACCCAGTACTTC. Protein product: CATSIRAGFQETQYF.

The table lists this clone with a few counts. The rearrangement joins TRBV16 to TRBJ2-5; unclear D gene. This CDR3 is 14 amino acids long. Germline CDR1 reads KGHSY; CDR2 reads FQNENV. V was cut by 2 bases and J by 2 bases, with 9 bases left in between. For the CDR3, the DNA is TGTGCCAGCAGCCAACTCCCCAGACAAGAGACCCAGTACTTC. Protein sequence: CASSQLPRQETQYF.

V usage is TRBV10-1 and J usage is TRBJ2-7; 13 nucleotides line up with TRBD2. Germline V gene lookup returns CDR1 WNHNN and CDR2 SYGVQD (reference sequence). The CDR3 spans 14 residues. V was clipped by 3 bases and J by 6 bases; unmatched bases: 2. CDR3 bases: TGCGCCAGCAGTGAACTAGCGGGAGGGGGCGAGCAGTACTTC. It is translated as CASSELAGGGEQYF.

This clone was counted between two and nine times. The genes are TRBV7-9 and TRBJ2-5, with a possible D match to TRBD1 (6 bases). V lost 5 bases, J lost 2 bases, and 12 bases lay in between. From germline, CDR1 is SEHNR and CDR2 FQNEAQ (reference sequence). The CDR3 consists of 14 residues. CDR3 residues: CASSHPRGQETQYF. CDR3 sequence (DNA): TGTGCCAGCAGCCACCCCAGGGGTCAAGAGACCCAGTACTTC.

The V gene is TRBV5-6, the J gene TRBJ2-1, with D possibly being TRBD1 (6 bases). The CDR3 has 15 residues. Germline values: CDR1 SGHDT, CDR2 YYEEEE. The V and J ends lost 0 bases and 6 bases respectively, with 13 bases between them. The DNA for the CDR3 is TGTGCCAGCAGCTTGGCCACACAGGGTGGCAATGAGCAGTTCTTC. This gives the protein CASSLATQGGNEQFF.

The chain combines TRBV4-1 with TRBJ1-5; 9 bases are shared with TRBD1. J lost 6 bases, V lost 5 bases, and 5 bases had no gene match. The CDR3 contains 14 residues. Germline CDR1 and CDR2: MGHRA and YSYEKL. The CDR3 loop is CASSVGTGFQPQHF. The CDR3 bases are TGCGCCAGCAGCGTAGGGACAGGGTTTCAGCCCCAGCATTTT.

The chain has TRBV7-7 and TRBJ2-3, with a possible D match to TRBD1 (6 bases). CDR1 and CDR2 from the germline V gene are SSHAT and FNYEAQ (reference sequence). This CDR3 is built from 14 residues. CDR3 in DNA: TGTGCTAGCTCCCGGGACACCAACACAGATACGCAGTATTTT. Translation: CASSRDTNTDTQYF.

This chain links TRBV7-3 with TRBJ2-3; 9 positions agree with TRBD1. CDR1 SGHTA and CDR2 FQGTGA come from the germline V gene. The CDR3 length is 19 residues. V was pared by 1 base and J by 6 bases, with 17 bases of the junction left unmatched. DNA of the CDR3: TGTGCCAGCAGCTTAAATAGGGACAGGGACATTTCGGGGGTGGATACGCAGTATTTT. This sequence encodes CASSLNRDRDISGVDTQYF.

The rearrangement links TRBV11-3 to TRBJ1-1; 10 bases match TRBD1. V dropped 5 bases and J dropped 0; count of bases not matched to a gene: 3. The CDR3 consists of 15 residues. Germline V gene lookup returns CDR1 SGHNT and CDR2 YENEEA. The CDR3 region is CASSKGQGMNTEAFF. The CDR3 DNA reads TGTGCCAGCAGCAAGGGACAGGGGATGAACACTGAAGCTTTCTTT.

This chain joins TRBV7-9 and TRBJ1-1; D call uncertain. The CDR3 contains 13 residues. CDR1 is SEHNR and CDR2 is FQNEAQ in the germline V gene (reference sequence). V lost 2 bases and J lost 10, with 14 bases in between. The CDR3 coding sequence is TGTGCCAGCAGCTTACAGAGTACGCGGGGAGCTTTCTTT. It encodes CASSLQSTRGAFF. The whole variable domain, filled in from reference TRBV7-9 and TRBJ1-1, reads DTGVSQNPRHKITKRGQNVTFRCDPISEHNRLYWYRQTLGQGPEFLTYFQNEAQLEKSRLLSDRFSAERPKGSFSTLEIQRTEQGDSAMYLCASSLQSTRGAFFGQGTRLTVV.

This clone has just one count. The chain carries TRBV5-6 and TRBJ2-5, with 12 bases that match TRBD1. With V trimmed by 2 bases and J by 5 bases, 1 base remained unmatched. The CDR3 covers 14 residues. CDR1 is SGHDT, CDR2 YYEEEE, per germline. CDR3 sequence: CASSFGTGGETQYF. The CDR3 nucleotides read TGTGCCAGCAGCTTCGGGACAGGGGGCGAGACCCAGTACTTC.

CDR3 DNA: TGTGCCAGCACCCCCCTCGAGCGGCAAGAGACCCAGTACTTC. Translating it yields CASTPLERQETQYF. This rearrangement joins TRBV11-2 to TRBJ2-5; weak D call: TRBD2 (5 bases). Germline V gene lookup returns CDR1 SGHAT and CDR2 FQNNGV. CDR3 length equals 14 residues. V lost 7 bases, J lost 2 bases, and 14 bases lay in between.